This T cell receptor (beta chain) was observed in a study of early T cells in non-severe SARS-CoV-2 infection. Overall study context: The sequenced material was bulk RNA from unsorted whole blood, and its chains were unpaired. Study-wide findings and caveats: Database matching using VDJdb favored anti-spike CD8 responses, with private and CD4 specificities left missing.

Many counts were recorded for this clonotype. As yet, its antigen is unknown. Deletions cut 5 bases from V and 7 bases from J, with 15 bases between. The CDR3 sequence is 14 residues long. Individual cDNA molecules were tagged with unique molecular identifiers. TCRdb used MiXCR to reprocess the 5' RACE reads, holding one entry per CDR3 protein. The table lists about 110,000 distinct CDR3 sequences, 9% to 14% of them singletons. The TCR was taken from an adult who was a healthcare worker with PCR-confirmed SARS-CoV-2 infection or an uninfected control (not recorded which). Sequencing used whole blood. The chain links TRBV12-3 or TRBV12-4 to TRBJ1-5; D is unresolved. CDR3 nucleotide sequence: TGTGCCAGCAGTCCCACCGGGGTCCGGCAGCCCCAGCATTTT. Translating it yields CASSPTGVRQPQHF.